This T cell receptor beta chain was captured by sequencing in a study of T cells in Graves' hyperthyroidism and ophthalmopathy. There are a few counts of this clonotype. Amplified TCR beta CDR3 regions came from RNA transcripts. The TCR CDR3 was amplified in a first-round RT-PCR using the HTBI primer set. Each CDR3 protein gets one entry after TCRdb re-called the multiplex PCR reads with MiXCR. The sample consists of approximately 330,000 distinct CDR3 sequences, roughly 18% of them appearing once. This clonotype originated in a woman in her fifties or sixties with Graves' hyperthyroidism. The sample consisted of blood.

The CDR3 bases are TGTGCCAGTAGTACTGACGGTGCCTCTGGAAACACCATATATTTT. It yields the protein CASSTDGASGNTIYF. The chain couples TRBV19 to TRBJ1-3; D call uncertain. Trimming took off 4 bases at V and 0 bases at J, with 10 bases between the two ends. The V gene's germline CDR1 is LNHDA and CDR2 SQIVND (reference sequence). There are 15 residues in the CDR3.